This TCR beta chain was captured by sequencing in a study of T cell repertoires in cytomegalovirus infection. Germline CDR1 MNHEY, CDR2 SVGEGT. J was trimmed by 6 bases and V by 2 bases; bases with no gene match: 2. The CDR3 has 14 residues. TCRdb reprocessed the reads via MiXCR and lists one record per CDR3 protein. The repertoire holds about 69,000 distinct CDR3 sequences, with about 29% as singletons. As regards this clonotype: Antigen specificity is unknown.

This receptor was obtained from a human donor in good health (CMV status not recorded). Some clones in this sample may be carry-over from other donors' samples. The chain combines TRBV6-2 or TRBV6-3 with TRBJ1-1; TRBD1 matches 11 bases. The input for sequencing was CD8+ T cells from cultured PBMCs, taken from culture after CMV antigen stimulation. DNA of the CDR3: TGTGCCAGCAGTTACGGGGACAGGGGGGCTGAAGCTTTCTTT. Protein sequence: CASSYGDRGAEAFF.